Shown below are 27 T cell receptor beta chains from a single sample sequenced in a study of blood T cell repertoires in COVID-19. TCRdb keeps only in-frame clones here, not all; method: immunoSEQ multiplex PCR. The table shows a few hundred thousand clones, with about 80% occurring only once. The sequenced sample consisted of peripheral blood. These TCRs come from a human donor with acute or convalescent COVID-19. The donor label of this sample is uncertain.

The V call is TRBV7-2, the J call TRBJ1-2; D call uncertain. Germline lookup yields CDR1 SGHTA and CDR2 FQGNSA. CDR3 size: 14 residues. Trimming left V 1 base short and J 7 bases short, with 13 bases between. CDR3 amino acids: CASSLGQYRTGYTF. The CDR3 DNA reads TGTGCCAGCAGCTTAGGCCAGTACAGAACTGGCTACACCTTC.

The chain employs TRBV7-2 and TRBJ2-3, with a possible D match to TRBD1 (5 bases). The germline V gene encodes CDR1 SGHTA and CDR2 FQGNSA. The CDR3 spans 14 residues. Trimming took off 1 base at V and 3 bases at J, with 8 bases between the two ends. CDR3 protein: CASSLEGPTDTQYF. The CDR3 DNA is TGTGCCAGCAGCTTAGAGGGGCCAACAGATACGCAGTATTTT.

V is TRBV7-9 and J is TRBJ1-2; TRBD1 aligns across 7 bases. V lost 1 base and J lost 6; bases outside the gene matches: 8. The CDR3 covers 15 residues. CDR1 and CDR2 from the germline V gene are SEHNR and FQNEAQ (reference sequence). This CDR3 reads CASSLGGGPFDGYTF. CDR3 coding DNA: TGTGCCAGCAGCTTAGGAGGGGGCCCTTTCGATGGCTACACCTTC. Combining the CDR3 with reference TRBV7-9 and TRBJ1-2 gives the whole variable domain DTGVSQNPRHKITKRGQNVTFRCDPISEHNRLYWYRQTLGQGPEFLTYFQNEAQLEKSRLLSDRFSAERPKGSFSTLEIQRTEQGDSAMYLCASSLGGGPFDGYTFGSGTRLTVV.

This clone was picked up one time. This chain connects TRBV5-1 to TRBJ1-1, with D possibly TRBD1 on 6 matching bases. Germline V gene data show CDR1 as SGHRS and CDR2 as YFSETQ. The CDR3 consists of 16 residues. Trimming cost V 3 bases and J 0 bases, with 15 bases left between them. In DNA, the CDR3 is TGCGCCAGCAGCTCCTGGGGGCTGCTCATGAACACTGAAGCTTTCTTT. This translates into CASSSWGLLMNTEAFF.

The V call is TRBV6-6, the J call TRBJ1-4, with a weak D call TRBD1 (6 bases). V was pared by 6 bases and J by 8 bases, with 19 bases between. The CDR3 loop spans 15 amino acids. Per the germline V gene, CDR1 is MNHNY and CDR2 is SVGAGI (reference sequence). The CDR3 loop reads CASSRQEGQGEKLFF. Here the CDR3 DNA reads TGTGCCAGCAGCCGCCAGGAAGGCCAGGGGGAAAAACTGTTTTTT.

The chain is built from TRBV6-6 and TRBJ1-2; D is perhaps TRBD1 (6 bases). This CDR3 region has 14 residues. Germline V gene lookup returns CDR1 MNHNY and CDR2 SVGAGI (reference sequence). Trimming took 6 bases from V and 4 from J, leaving 15 bases between them. This chain's CDR3 is CASSAGTSFYGYTF. The CDR3 DNA reads as TGTGCCAGCAGCGCCGGGACATCTTTCTATGGCTACACCTTC.

Comment on this clone: No conserved phenylalanine or tryptophan ends this CDR3, so it is likely a read error. The chain has TRBV30 and TRBJ1-2; 7 nucleotides align to TRBD1. Trimming removed 2 bases from V and 5 bases from J; junction bases left unmatched: 11. There are 15 residues in the CDR3. Per the germline V gene, CDR1 is GTSNPN and CDR2 is SVGIG (reference sequence). CDR3 in amino acids: CAWSIGGAGGYGYTL. CDR3 DNA: TGTGCCTGGAGTATAGGGGGCGCCGGGGGTTATGGCTACACCCTC.

The chain is built from TRBV10-2 and TRBJ2-1; 9 positions match TRBD2. The junction had 21 bases not matched to a gene; V was cut back by 8 bases and J by 4 bases. CDR1 and CDR2 (germline): WSHSY, SAAADI. There are 19 residues in the CDR3. The CDR3 nucleotides are TGCGCCAGCCTTTCTTCCGTTTCCCCGGGACTAGCCAAATACAATGAGCAGTTCTTC. Its protein product is CASLSSVSPGLAKYNEQFF.

The chain couples TRBV29-1 to TRBJ2-7, with TRBD2 matching over 11 bases. V trimming: 6 bases; J trimming: 8 bases; junction bases outside the gene matches: 6. Germline V CDR1 and CDR2: SQVTM, ANQGSEA. CDR3 size: 12 residues. CDR3 in amino acids: CSVGTSGNQQYF. CDR3 nucleotide sequence: TGCAGCGTCGGGACTAGCGGAAACCAGCAGTACTTC.

In regard to this clone: Other DNA sequences within the sample encode an identical CDR3. The chain couples TRBV11-2 to TRBJ1-2; a weak D match, TRBD1 (5 bases). There are 15 residues in the CDR3. Trimming shortened V by 6 bases and J by 5 bases, and 19 bases separated the two germline ends. The germline gives CDR1 SGHAT, CDR2 FQNNGV. CDR3 sequence reads: CASSFIGGAGYGYTF. Written as DNA, the CDR3 is TGTGCCAGCAGTTTCATCGGAGGGGCAGGGTATGGCTACACCTTC.

The chain joins TRBV5-5 to TRBJ2-1; TRBD1 might be the D (6 bases). The CDR3 consists of 16 residues. Between the trimmed V and J ends, which lost 2 bases and 7 bases, there was a span of 19 bases. Germline V gene lookup returns CDR1 SGHKS and CDR2 YYEKEE (reference sequence). The CDR3 bases are TGTGCCAGCAGCTTTCCTGGTCAGGGGTGGAGGAATGAGCAGTTCTTC. Protein sequence: CASSFPGQGWRNEQFF.

This clone was seen at least ten times. The chain uses TRBV7-9 and TRBJ1-2; no definite D call. CDR1 is SEHNR, CDR2 FQNEAQ, per germline (reference sequence). The CDR3 is made up of 14 amino acids. V shed 4 bases and J shed 4 bases, with 13 bases lying between them. In DNA, the CDR3 is TGTGCCAGCAGCTCGACCGCCTCGGGCTATGGCTACACCTTC. Translating gives CASSSTASGYGYTF.

The rearrangement links TRBV5-3 to TRBJ1-2; D is perhaps TRBD1 (6 bases). TRBV5-3 is classed as an ORF, of uncertain function. Between the trimmed V and J ends, which lost 1 base and 8 bases, there was a span of 21 bases. CDR3 length: 16 residues. In DNA, the CDR3 is TGTGCCAGAAGCTTGACCCCCTTAGCAGGGGCGCGGGGCTACACCTTC. Amino acid sequence: CARSLTPLAGARGYTF.

This clone was observed at least ten times. This rearrangement joins TRBV30 to TRBJ1-6; TRBD1 aligns across 8 bases. Germline V gene sequence: CDR1 GTSNPN, CDR2 SVGIG (reference sequence). The CDR3 contains 15 residues. The J segment lost 4 bases and the V segment lost 4 bases, leaving 6 bases of the junction unmatched. This chain's CDR3 is CAWIPRTGYNSPLHF. CDR3 bases: TGTGCCTGGATCCCCCGGACAGGGTATAATTCACCCCTCCACTTT.

The chain couples TRBV11-2 to TRBJ2-2; 7 bases agree with TRBD2. The J segment lost 5 bases and the V segment lost 4 bases, leaving 7 bases of the junction unmatched. This CDR3 is built from 15 residues. Germline CDR1 is SGHAT and CDR2 is FQNNGV. The CDR3 DNA sequence: TGTGCCAGCAGCTCAACACTAGCGCAAACCGGGGAGCTGTTTTTT. Translated, it gives CASSSTLAQTGELFF.

The chain uses TRBV6-5 and TRBJ1-1; D gene ambiguous. The CDR3 has 13 residues. The V end was cut by 6 bases, the J end by 2 bases, with 10 bases between. The germline V gene has CDR1 MNHEY and CDR2 SVGAGI. The CDR3 bases are TGTGCCAGCAGAACGACACTCAACACTGAAGCTTTCTTT. Translated, it gives CASRTTLNTEAFF.

The CDR3 bases are TGTGCCAGTAGTCCACGACCCCAAACCGGGGAGCAGTACTTC. The encoded protein is CASSPRPQTGEQYF. V is TRBV19 and J is TRBJ2-7; D unclear. Germline CDR1 and CDR2: LNHDA and SQIVND (reference sequence). Trimming removed 5 bases from V and 7 bases from J, with 18 bases in between. The CDR3 totals 14 residues.

The DNA of the CDR3 is TGTGCCATCAGTAGGAACGTCGGGGAAAAACTGTTTTTT. Encoded protein: CAISRNVGEKLFF. V usage is TRBV10-3 and J usage is TRBJ1-4, with D unclear. The CDR3 has 13 residues. The V end was cut by 5 bases, the J end by 8 bases, with 12 bases between. Germline values: CDR1 ENHRY, CDR2 SYGVKD.

The chain's CDR3 is CASAWTGITGELFF. Written as DNA, the CDR3 is TGCGCCAGCGCCTGGACAGGGATTACCGGGGAGCTGTTTTTT. The genes are TRBV5-1 and TRBJ2-2; 8 nucleotides agree with TRBD1. After removal of 7 bases from V and 5 bases from J, the junction contained 7 bases not matched to a gene. In germline, CDR1 is SGHRS, CDR2 YFSETQ. The CDR3 spans 14 residues.

This clone was counted between two and nine times. The V gene is TRBV30, the J gene TRBJ2-3; 7 bases agree with TRBD2. CDR1 GTSNPN and CDR2 SVGIG come from the germline V gene (reference sequence). The CDR3 sequence is 14 residues long. The junction had 3 bases not matched to a gene; V was cut back by 0 bases and J by 3 bases. In nucleotides, the CDR3 is TGTGCCTGGAGTGTAGTGGGGGGGACAGATACGCAGTATTTT. Translating gives CAWSVVGGTDTQYF. Looking up the rest from reference TRBV30 and TRBJ2-3 gives the full variable domain: SQTIHQWPATLVQPVGSPLSLECTVEGTSNPNLYWYRQAAGRGLQLLFYSVGIGQISSEVPQNLSASRPQDRQFILSSKKLLLSDSGFYLCAWSVVGGTDTQYFGPGTRLTVL.

V usage is TRBV18 and J usage is TRBJ2-5, with D tentatively TRBD1 (6 bases). Germline V gene sequence: CDR1 KGHSH, CDR2 LQKENI. Trimming took off 5 bases at V and 0 bases at J, with 13 bases between the two ends. The CDR3 contains 15 residues. CDR3 bases: TGTGCCAGCTCAACACGACGGGACAACCAAGAGACCCAGTACTTC. Its protein is CASSTRRDNQETQYF.

A single count supports this clone. This chain uses TRBV29-1 with TRBJ2-5; D gene uncertain. V lost 5 bases and J lost 3, with 13 bases in between. The CDR3 loop spans 13 amino acids. The germline gives CDR1 SQVTM, CDR2 ANQGSEA. The CDR3 spells CSVYWSREETQYF. In nucleotides, the CDR3 is TGCAGCGTTTATTGGTCTAGAGAAGAGACCCAGTACTTC.

The gene calls are TRBV5-6 and TRBJ2-7; D perhaps matches TRBD2 (5 bases). Germline V gene sequence: CDR1 SGHDT, CDR2 YYEEEE. Trimming removed 4 bases from V and 12 bases from J, with 20 bases in between. There are 13 residues in the CDR3. The CDR3 reads CASSSPSAGGPYF. DNA for the CDR3: TGTGCCAGCAGCAGCCCTTCCGCGGGCGGTCCGTACTTC.

The chain employs TRBV4-1 and TRBJ1-1; D not resolved. Trimming stripped 4 bases from V and 0 bases from J, with 9 bases between. Per germline, CDR1 MGHRA and CDR2 YSYEKL. This CDR3 comprises 14 residues. The CDR3 DNA is TGCGCCAGCAGCCCGATAGAAATGAACACTGAAGCTTTCTTT. Its translation: CASSPIEMNTEAFF.

This clone was found a few times. The chain joins TRBV28 to TRBJ1-2; D is possibly TRBD1 (5 bases). V gave up 7 bases and J gave up 5 bases, with 20 bases separating them. The CDR3 is made up of 15 amino acids. CDR1 is MDHEN and CDR2 is SYDVKM in the germline V gene. The chain's CDR3 is CASTSGGRRMYGYTF. CDR3 sequence (DNA): TGTGCCAGCACATCCGGGGGACGGCGGATGTATGGCTACACCTTC.

The rearrangement joins TRBV7-7 to TRBJ1-1; TRBD1 might be the D (5 bases). Trimming pared 5 bases from V and 5 bases from J, leaving 21 bases between. CDR1 is SSHAT and CDR2 is FNYEAQ in the germline V gene (reference sequence). The CDR3 runs 16 residues. CDR3 sequence reads: CASSPHLAGRGTEAFF. CDR3 coding DNA: TGTGCCAGCAGCCCACACCTCGCGGGGAGGGGAACTGAAGCTTTCTTT.

This rearrangement joins TRBV10-3 to TRBJ1-2; no firm D call. Germline values: CDR1 ENHRY, CDR2 SYGVKD. Trimming stripped 4 bases from V and 7 bases from J, with 13 bases between. The CDR3 consists of 13 residues. In nucleotides, the CDR3 is TGTGCCATCAGTGGTGCCGGGAGGGTTGGCTACACCTTC. Protein product: CAISGAGRVGYTF.